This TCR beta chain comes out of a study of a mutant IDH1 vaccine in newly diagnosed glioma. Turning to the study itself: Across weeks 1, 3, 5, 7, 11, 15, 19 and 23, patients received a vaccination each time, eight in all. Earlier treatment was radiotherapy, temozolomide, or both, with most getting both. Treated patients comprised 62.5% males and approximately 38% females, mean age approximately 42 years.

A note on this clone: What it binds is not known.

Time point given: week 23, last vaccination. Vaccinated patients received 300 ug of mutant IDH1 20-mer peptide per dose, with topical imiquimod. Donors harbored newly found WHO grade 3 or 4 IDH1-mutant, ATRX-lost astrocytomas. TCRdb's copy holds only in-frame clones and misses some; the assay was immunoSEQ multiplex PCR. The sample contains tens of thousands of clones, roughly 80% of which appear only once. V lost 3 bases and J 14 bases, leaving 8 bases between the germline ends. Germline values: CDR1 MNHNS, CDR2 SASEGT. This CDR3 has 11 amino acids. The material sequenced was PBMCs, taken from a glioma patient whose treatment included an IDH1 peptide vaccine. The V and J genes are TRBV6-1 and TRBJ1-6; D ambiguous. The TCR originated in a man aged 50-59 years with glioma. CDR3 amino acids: CASSEEASLHF. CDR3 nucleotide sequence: TGTGCCAGCAGTGAGGAGGCGTCCCTCCACTTT.